This TCR beta chain was identified in a study of technical replicates of blood from a handful of donors. This table comes from immunoSEQ multiplex PCR, and its TCRdb copy is limited to in-frame clones, with some not included. The sample consists of some 68,000 clones, 95% of them appearing once. The CDR3 is made up of 13 amino acids. From germline, CDR1 is SQVTM and CDR2 ANQGSEA. Trimming cost V 5 bases and J 8 bases, with 18 bases left between them. The rearrangement joins TRBV29-1 to TRBJ1-2; D may be TRBD1 (5 bases). Sequenced input: T cells isolated from PBMCs. This receptor was identified in a human donor in good health. CDR3 amino acids: CSVSTSGGLGYTF. CDR3 coding DNA: TGCAGCGTTTCCACATCGGGGGGTTTAGGCTACACCTTC.